This passage covers 30 T cell receptor beta chains from one sample sequenced in a study of response to subunit inactivated influenza vaccine. TCRdb re-derived calls from the RT-PCR reads in MiXCR, one entry per CDR3 protein. The table includes under 800,000 distinct CDR3 sequences, roughly 14% detected once. The material sequenced was PBMCs from blood, taken around 15 days before vaccination. The receptors were sampled from a man in his forties or fifties who received an inactivated influenza vaccine.

The chain recombines TRBV6-2 or TRBV6-3 with TRBJ2-7; 10 bases align to TRBD2. This CDR3 region has 17 residues. Trimming took 6 bases from V and 4 from J; bases not matched to a gene: 15. Germline lookup yields CDR1 MNHEY and CDR2 SVGEGT. The CDR3 bases are TGTGCCAGCAGCCGGGCCTCGTACGGGACTAGCGTTTACGAGCAGTACTTC. Protein: CASSRASYGTSVYEQYF.

The chain combines TRBV7-9 with TRBJ1-6; D gene uncertain. The CDR3 is 12 amino acids. V was shortened by 3 bases and J by 8 bases, with 5 bases between the two germline ends. In germline, CDR1 is SEHNR, CDR2 FQNEAQ (reference sequence). For the CDR3, the DNA is TGTGCCAGCAGCTTGGACTATTCACCCCTCCACTTT. This encodes CASSLDYSPLHF. Complete variable domain (other parts from reference TRBV7-9 and TRBJ1-6): DTGVSQNPRHKITKRGQNVTFRCDPISEHNRLYWYRQTLGQGPEFLTYFQNEAQLEKSRLLSDRFSAERPKGSFSTLEIQRTEQGDSAMYLCASSLDYSPLHFGNGTRLTVT.

In DNA, the CDR3 is TGTGCCAGCAGCCCGCGGGCAGACTCTGGAAACACCATATATTTT. This sequence encodes CASSPRADSGNTIYF. This rearrangement joins TRBV7-2 to TRBJ1-3; D is uncertain. V lost 5 bases to trimming and J lost 0 bases, with 11 bases between them. The germline V gene encodes CDR1 SGHTA and CDR2 FQGNSA. CDR3 length: 15 residues.

There are a few counts of this clonotype. This chain joins TRBV12-3 or TRBV12-4 and TRBJ1-5; 7 bases match TRBD1. V shed 6 bases, J shed 1 base, and the junction held 6 bases outside the gene matches. The CDR3 spans 15 residues. CDR3 region: CASRPGTASNQPQHF. CDR3 sequence (DNA): TGTGCCAGCAGGCCCGGGACAGCCAGCAATCAGCCCCAGCATTTT.

The CDR3 DNA sequence: TGTGCTAGTGCCATATACCCCCCAGCGCCCGTAGGGACCCAGTACTTC. It translates to CASAIYPPAPVGTQYF. This sequence joins TRBV12-5 and TRBJ2-5; the D is unclear. Trimming took off 7 bases at V and 7 bases at J, with 25 bases between the two ends. Germline V gene sequence: CDR1 LGHNT, CDR2 FRNRAP. CDR3 size: 16 residues.

This chain connects TRBV7-2 to TRBJ2-3; D perhaps matches TRBD2 (5 bases). CDR1 SGHTA and CDR2 FQGNSA come from the germline V gene. Trimming shortened V by 7 bases and J by 8 bases, and 16 bases separated the two germline ends. The CDR3 totals 13 residues. Written as DNA, the CDR3 is TGTGCCAGCACGTTAAGGGAGAAGAGTACGCAGTATTTT. Translating it yields CASTLREKSTQYF.

This clonotype was seen only a few times. The CDR3 DNA reads as TGCAGTGTCACGGCCGGGACTAGCGGGAGGAAGAATGAGCAGTTCTTC. It yields the protein CSVTAGTSGRKNEQFF. V is TRBV20-1 and J is TRBJ2-1; 15 bases map to TRBD2. This CDR3 is built from 16 residues. Germline trimming cut 7 bases from V and 7 bases from J; bases unmatched to any gene: 11. CDR1 DFQATT and CDR2 SNEGSKA come from the germline V gene (reference sequence).

The CDR3 DNA reads TGTGCCAGCAGCTCAGAGACAGGGCCCCTGAGCTCCTACAATGAGCAGTTCTTC. Translation: CASSSETGPLSSYNEQFF. V gene TRBV11-1 combines with J gene TRBJ2-1; 7 bases are shared with TRBD1. The junction had 12 bases not matched to a gene; V was cut back by 4 bases and J by 0 bases. CDR3 size: 18 residues. Germline CDR1 SGHAT, CDR2 FQDESV (reference sequence).

This clonotype has ten or more counts. The rearrangement uses TRBV5-6 and TRBJ1-1, with unresolved D. In germline, CDR1 is SGHDT, CDR2 YYEEEE. V dropped 4 bases and J dropped 2 bases, with 6 bases sitting between them. CDR3 length: 12 residues. The CDR3 protein is CASSLPNTEAFF. For the CDR3, the DNA is TGTGCCAGCAGCCTACCTAACACTGAAGCTTTCTTT.

This clonotype was observed a few times. The J gene is TRBJ2-3, the V gene TRBV24-1; 8 bases match TRBD1. CDR1 is KGHDR and CDR2 is SFDVKD in the germline V gene. There are 15 residues in the CDR3. The V and J ends lost 4 bases and 4 bases, in that order; junction bases with no gene match: 6. DNA of the CDR3: TGTGCCACCAGTGACGCAGGGGGCGGGTCAGATACGCAGTATTTT. This translates into CATSDAGGGSDTQYF.

The chain recombines TRBV20-1 with TRBJ2-7; 8 nucleotides agree with TRBD1. J lost 3 bases, V lost 2 bases, and 6 bases had no gene match. This CDR3 is 14 amino acids long. Germline V lookup: CDR1 DFQATT, CDR2 SNEGSKA (reference sequence). CDR3 sequence reads: CSARPEDRVYEQYF. In nucleotides, the CDR3 is TGCAGTGCTAGACCCGAGGACAGGGTCTACGAGCAGTACTTC.

This clonotype was observed a few times. The J gene is TRBJ2-4, the V gene TRBV10-3, with D possibly matching TRBD2 (5 bases). Trimming removed 3 bases from V and 6 bases from J, with 12 bases in between. Germline assignment: CDR1 ENHRY and CDR2 SYGVKD. CDR3 size: 14 residues. CDR3 residues: CAISEAVDLNIQYF. In DNA form, the CDR3 reads TGTGCCATCAGTGAAGCGGTAGATTTAAACATTCAGTACTTC.

CDR3 in amino acids: CASSPPRRVDGYTF. CDR3 sequence (DNA): TGTGCCAGCTCACCACCGAGGAGGGTTGATGGCTACACCTTC. V gene TRBV18 combines with J gene TRBJ1-2; D remains unclear. This CDR3 has 14 amino acids. Germline V CDR1 and CDR2: KGHSH, LQKENI. Trimming removed 0 bases from V and 6 bases from J, with 11 bases in between.

This clonotype appeared a few times. The chain recombines TRBV28 with TRBJ2-7; D perhaps matches TRBD2 (6 bases). The V end was cut by 5 bases, the J end by 0 bases, with 26 bases between. The CDR3 covers 19 residues. CDR1 is MDHEN and CDR2 is SYDVKM in the germline V gene. CDR3 protein: CASSPLFAGLFKSSYEQYF. The CDR3 DNA is TGTGCCAGCAGTCCCCTTTTTGCGGGACTGTTTAAAAGCTCCTACGAGCAGTACTTC.

The chain has TRBV4-1 and TRBJ2-7, with TRBD2 matching 7 bases. The CDR3 length is 16 residues. From germline, CDR1 is MGHRA and CDR2 YSYEKL. V trimming: 0 bases; J trimming: 5 bases; junction bases outside the gene matches: 10. This CDR3 is CASSQDLGLGRDEQYF. The CDR3 DNA reads TGCGCCAGCAGCCAAGATTTAGGACTAGGTCGAGACGAGCAGTACTTC.

V usage is TRBV12-5 and J usage is TRBJ2-1; no definite D call. Germline assignment: CDR1 LGHNT and CDR2 FRNRAP. The CDR3 loop spans 16 amino acids. The V end lost 5 bases, the J end lost 9 bases, and 23 bases lay between the germline ends. In DNA, the CDR3 is TGTGCTAGTGGTCAGTCCTCCGGCTCACTTTTGTTTGAGCAGTTCTTC. It is translated as CASGQSSGSLLFEQFF.

This clonotype was observed a handful of times. This rearrangement joins TRBV12-3 or TRBV12-4 to TRBJ2-2; the match to TRBD1 covers 8 bases. This CDR3 has 14 residues. V gave up 3 bases and J gave up 4 bases; unmatched junction bases: 1. The CDR3 nucleotides are TGTGCCAGCAGTTTTGGACAGGGCACCGGGGAGCTGTTTTTT. It is translated as CASSFGQGTGELFF.

This clonotype has just a few counts. This chain uses TRBV3-1 with TRBJ1-5; D uncertain. Looked up from germline, CDR1 is LGHDT and CDR2 is YNNKEL (reference sequence). Trimming removed 0 bases at V and 8 bases at J, with 20 bases between. The CDR3 consists of 17 residues. CDR3 residues: CASSQDSLVEGREPQHF. CDR3 DNA sequence: TGTGCCAGCAGCCAAGATTCCCTTGTCGAGGGCCGTGAGCCCCAGCATTTT. Full variable domain (missing parts from reference TRBV3-1 and TRBJ1-5): DTAVSQTPKYLVTQMGNDKSIKCEQNLGHDTMYWYKQDSKKFLKIMFSYNNKELIINETVPNRFSPKSPDKAHLNLHINSLELGDSAVYFCASSQDSLVEGREPQHFGDGTRLSIL.

This clonotype was observed a few times. J is TRBJ1-1 and V is TRBV12-3 or TRBV12-4; possible D gene TRBD1, 5 bases. The CDR3 spans 13 residues. Trimming left V 2 bases short and J 6 bases short, with 10 bases between. The chain's CDR3 is CASSLSGRPEAFF. The CDR3 DNA reads as TGTGCCAGCAGTTTATCAGGGCGCCCTGAAGCTTTCTTT.

The chain has TRBV20-1 and TRBJ2-2; TRBD2 matches at 11 bases. Unmatched junction bases numbered 6, after V lost 4 bases and J lost 2 bases. The CDR3 sequence is 16 residues long. The V gene's germline CDR1 is DFQATT and CDR2 SNEGSKA (reference sequence). The CDR3 DNA sequence: TGCAGTGCTATGACTAGCGGGGCACAAAACACCGGGGAGCTGTTTTTT. It codes for CSAMTSGAQNTGELFF.

This clonotype has ten or more counts. J is TRBJ2-7 and V is TRBV4-3; 9 nucleotides match TRBD1. The CDR3 is 14 residues long. CDR1 LGHNA and CDR2 YSLEER come from the germline V gene. The ends lost 5 bases at V and 3 bases at J; junction bases unmatched: 5. In DNA form, the CDR3 reads TGCGCCAGCAGCAATTGGGGACAGGGCTACGAGCAGTACTTC. It codes for CASSNWGQGYEQYF.

This sequence joins TRBV15 and TRBJ2-2; 9 nucleotides align to TRBD1. The length of the CDR3 is 16 residues. After removal of 3 bases from V and 2 bases from J, the junction contained 4 bases not matched to a gene. Germline V lookup: CDR1 LNHNV, CDR2 YYDKDF (reference sequence). The CDR3 here is CATSSRDRANTGELFF. The CDR3 coding sequence is TGTGCCACCAGCAGCCGGGACAGGGCTAACACCGGGGAGCTGTTTTTT.

J is TRBJ2-7 and V is TRBV7-2; 8 bases agree with TRBD1. The CDR3 has 16 amino acids. V shed 1 base and J 3 bases; nucleotides not matched to a gene: 8. Germline assignment: CDR1 SGHTA and CDR2 FQGNSA. The CDR3 bases are TGTGCCAGCAGCTTAGATATTCTACAGGGGGTCTACGAGCAGTACTTC. It specifies CASSLDILQGVYEQYF.

The rearrangement joins TRBV5-6 to TRBJ2-7, with D perhaps TRBD2 (6 bases). V lost 5 bases and J lost 7, with 16 bases in between. Per germline, CDR1 SGHDT and CDR2 YYEEEE. CDR3 length equals 13 residues. As DNA, the CDR3 is TGTGCCAGCAGGCGAACAGGTGCGGGGGAGCAGTACTTC. Residues: CASRRTGAGEQYF.

This clonotype was detected only a few times. The chain employs TRBV9 and TRBJ2-1; 9 bases align to TRBD2. Germline CDR1 is SGDLS and CDR2 is YYNGEE. The trim removed 4 bases at V and 5 bases at J, leaving 7 bases unmatched. The CDR3 contains 15 residues. The DNA for the CDR3 is TGTGCCAGCAGCTTAGCGGGAGTTCGGCACAATGAGCAGTTCTTC. As protein: CASSLAGVRHNEQFF.

This clonotype was observed a handful of times. The rearrangement joins TRBV30 to TRBJ2-7; tentatively, D is TRBD1 or TRBD2 (5 bases each). The germline V gene encodes CDR1 GTSNPN and CDR2 SVGIG (reference sequence). This CDR3 contains 14 residues. The ends were cut back, 3 bases at V and 1 base at J, with 13 bases in the middle. CDR3 sequence reads: CAWRTTGASYEQYF. In nucleotides, the CDR3 is TGTGCCTGGAGGACTACAGGTGCATCCTACGAGCAGTACTTC.

This clonotype was seen only a few times. The V call is TRBV6-5, the J call TRBJ2-1, with TRBD2 matching 8 bases. Germline-derived CDR1 and CDR2 are MNHEY and SVGAGI. V was pared by 2 bases and J by 7 bases, with 7 bases of the junction left unmatched. The CDR3 loop spans 15 amino acids. The DNA of the CDR3 is TGTGCCAGCAGTTACATGTCGGGAGGGGGAAATGAGCAGTTCTTC. Its translation: CASSYMSGGGNEQFF.

The chain is built from TRBV20-1 and TRBJ1-6; unclear D gene. Per germline, CDR1 DFQATT and CDR2 SNEGSKA (reference sequence). CDR3 length: 15 residues. V was shortened by 3 bases and J by 8 bases, with 17 bases between the two germline ends. CDR3 residues: CSASRPTKADSPLHF. CDR3 nucleotide sequence: TGCAGTGCTAGTCGACCGACTAAAGCGGATTCACCCCTCCACTTT.

The rearrangement links TRBV6-5 to TRBJ2-1; TRBD2 agrees at 10 bases. V was clipped by 3 bases and J by 0 bases; unmatched bases: 2. The CDR3 consists of 16 residues. Germline V gives CDR1 MNHEY, CDR2 SVGAGI. CDR3 sequence: CASSYASGSSYNEQFF. As DNA, the CDR3 is TGTGCCAGCAGTTATGCTAGCGGGAGCTCCTACAATGAGCAGTTCTTC.

This rearrangement joins TRBV6-5 to TRBJ1-3; 8 bases are shared with TRBD1. There are 15 residues in the CDR3. The V gene end was trimmed by 4 bases and the J gene end by 3 bases; junction bases not matched to a gene: 5. Germline CDR1 is MNHEY and CDR2 is SVGAGI. CDR3 nucleotide sequence: TGTGCCAGCAGTTCCACCGGGACAGGTGGAAACACCATATATTTT. Translating gives CASSSTGTGGNTIYF.